The 7 T cell receptor beta chains in this list originate from one sample, sequenced in a study of PD-L1 blockade in urothelial cancer. Some clones are missing from TCRdb's copy, which holds only in-frame ones; the method was immunoSEQ multiplex PCR. The sample contains approximately 91,000 clones, roughly 80% of which appear only once. Sample time point: peripheral blood 6 weeks after treatment start. This sample comprised PBMCs, obtained around atezolizumab (anti-PD-L1) treatment. Source of these receptors: a man between 65 and 79 years old with urothelial cancer.

The chain has TRBV7-2 and TRBJ2-7, with D possibly matching TRBD2 (7 bases). This CDR3 is 17 amino acids long. Germline loops: CDR1 SGHTA, CDR2 FQGNSA. Trimming pared 1 base from V and 3 bases from J, leaving 19 bases between. The CDR3 DNA sequence: TGTGCCAGCAGCTTAGAGGGGGAGGGCGGGCGAAACTACGAGCAGTACTTC. Protein: CASSLEGEGGRNYEQYF. The variable domain in full, with the rest retrieved from reference TRBV7-2 and TRBJ2-7, is GAGVSQSPSNKVTEKGKDVELRCDPISGHTALYWYRQSLGQGLEFLIYFQGNSAPDKSGLPSDRFSAERTGGSVSTLTIQRTQQEDSAVYLCASSLEGEGGRNYEQYFGPGTRLTVT.

The chain joins TRBV5-4 to TRBJ1-1, with D perhaps TRBD1 (6 bases). The V gene's germline CDR1 is SGHNT and CDR2 YYREEE (reference sequence). V was pared by 4 bases and J by 0 bases, with 13 bases between. The CDR3 is 15 residues long. The CDR3: CASSITGTLNTEAFF. CDR3 bases: TGTGCCAGCAGCATCACCGGGACACTGAACACTGAAGCTTTCTTT.

The J gene is TRBJ1-3, the V gene TRBV6-1; no clear D. Trimming took off 1 base at V and 0 bases at J, with 7 bases between the two ends. The CDR3 contains 15 residues. Germline V CDR1 and CDR2: MNHNS, SASEGT. The CDR3 DNA follows: TGTGCCAGCAGTGAAGAAGCGAGCTCTGGAAACACCATATATTTT. As protein: CASSEEASSGNTIYF.

This clone was seen only a few times. The J gene is TRBJ2-3, the V gene TRBV7-9, with D possibly TRBD2 on 7 matching bases. V was pared by 3 bases and J by 6 bases, with 16 bases between. The CDR3 totals 15 residues. Germline values: CDR1 SEHNR, CDR2 FQNEAQ (reference sequence). The CDR3 loop is CASSFSGRGQDTQYF. CDR3 sequence (DNA): TGTGCCAGCAGCTTTTCAGGGCGGGGGCAGGATACGCAGTATTTT.

The chain joins TRBV7-3 to TRBJ2-1; 10 bases match TRBD1. The CDR3 covers 16 residues. The trim removed 2 bases at V and 7 bases at J, leaving 8 bases unmatched. The germline V gene has CDR1 SGHTA and CDR2 FQGTGA. CDR3 nucleotides: TGTGCCAGCAGCTTATCAAGGGACAGGGGTTCTAATGAGCAGTTCTTC. Encoded protein: CASSLSRDRGSNEQFF.

This chain uses TRBV6-5 with TRBJ1-1, with D hard to call. This CDR3 is 15 amino acids long. Trimming took off 5 bases at V and 3 bases at J, with 16 bases between the two ends. CDR1 and CDR2 from the germline V gene are MNHEY and SVGAGI. CDR3 nucleotide sequence: TGTGCCAGCAGTCCGGGGAACCCTTGGGACACTGAAGCTTTCTTT. This sequence encodes CASSPGNPWDTEAFF.

This chain uses TRBV19 with TRBJ2-1; 10 bases fit TRBD2. Unmatched junction bases numbered 4, after V lost 5 bases and J lost 3 bases. The CDR3 covers 15 residues. Germline assignment: CDR1 LNHDA and CDR2 SQIVND (reference sequence). The CDR3 coding sequence is TGTGCCAGTAGTCAGGCTAGCGGGAGCTACAATGAGCAGTTCTTC. Residues: CASSQASGSYNEQFF.